The source of this T cell receptor beta chain is a study of blood T cell repertoires in COVID-19 (dated by TCRdb to about 2020). General notes on the study: The collaborator samples originated in the United States, Italy and Spain and spanned the acute and convalescent phases of COVID-19. Where available, HLA class I and class II types were taken from metadata supplied by the sample provider and were not determined by assay-based typing. The repertoires were released in a freely available public database meant as a resource for research on the immune response to SARS-CoV-2. Nearly every sample came with metadata listing a de-identified subject ID, COVID-19 status, age in years and sex. The prospective study material was composed of cDNA or gDNA derived from T cells, B-cell-depleted T cells, or PBMCs. The samples were drawn from two sources: the first 160 participants of the ongoing ImmuneRACE study, and 950 to 1,500 subjects contributed by 6 global collaborators. Subjects who had been exposed to COVID-19, were actively infected with it, or had recovered from it provided the deeply sampled blood TCRbeta repertoires that made up the dataset. Study-level results and caveats: The amount of clinical and demographic metadata varied by source and participant and was provided uncurated.

TCRbeta CDR3 regions were amplified from genomic DNA by means of the immunoSEQ Assay, a bias-controlled multiplex PCR. As for how the authors treated the data: Nucleated cell counts per sample were estimated from amplification of reference gene primers within the assay. To quantify the absolute abundance of each unique TCRbeta CDR3 rearrangement, sequence reads were collapsed and filtered. For each sample, productive Simpson clonality was calculated by taking the square root of Simpson's diversity index across productive rearrangements. TCRdb provides this immuneACCESS table in a form limited to in-frame rearrangements. Some clones are lacking; in checked studies, under half of them reflect an unresolved V gene, and why the rest are absent is not known. V, J and clone size derive from that table, while D and trimming were established from the DNA sequence. Counted in this sample were 55,000 or so clones; approximately 82% of them appeared once. 5.9% of the sample goes to the ten largest clones.

Collaborating institutions collected whole blood in K2EDTA tubes following their own protocols. For TCRbeta analysis, collaborator samples were shipped as frozen whole blood, as isolated PBMCs, or as DNA extracted from either sample type. On this clone: It lacks a known antigen. Per-base qualities were not stored, and no clone one base away is much larger.

CDR1 and CDR2 were assigned from the germline V gene as SGHTA and FQGNSA. V is reduced by 5 bases and J by 2 bases, leaving a spacing of 12 bases between them. The CDR3 spans 15 residues, from the cysteine through the phenylalanine. The sequence is cut down to CDR3 DNA, 45 bases in frame from base 1. The sequencing sample was made of peripheral blood. Recombination connected TRBV7-2 to TRBJ1-4, with TRBD1 perhaps the D gene, on 5 matching bases. The TCR comes from a human donor in a cohort sampled during active or convalescent COVID-19. The CDR3 region: CASSRLGGTNEKLFF. The nucleotide sequence reads TGTGCCAGCAGCCGCCTGGGGGGGACTAATGAAAAACTGTTTTTT.